The clone carrying this TCR beta chain was counted a single time. The antigen is not known. This record comes from a study of T cells in localized non-small cell lung cancer. Study conclusions and caveats: Uninvolved neighboring lung showed the greatest T cell clonality, exceeding tumor. When the top 100 tumor clones were examined, a median about 60 of them also appeared in the adjacent lung, which was paired and uninvolved.

V was pared by 3 bases and J by 3 bases, with 11 bases between. The CDR3 covers 14 residues. Germline loops: CDR1 KGHSH, CDR2 LQKENI. The repertoire was sequenced with immunoSEQ multiplex PCR; TCRdb's copy has only in-frame clones and lacks some. In the table there are some 15,000 clones, 85% to 90% of which are singletons. The receptor was derived from a woman aged 40-75 years with stage III lung adenocarcinoma. J is TRBJ1-2 and V is TRBV18; D is perhaps TRBD1 (5 bases). The sample was peripheral blood mononuclear cells, taken before any cancer treatment. This chain's CDR3 is CASSPGGDHYGYTF. The DNA of the CDR3 is TGTGCCAGCTCACCCGGGGGGGATCACTATGGCTACACCTTC.